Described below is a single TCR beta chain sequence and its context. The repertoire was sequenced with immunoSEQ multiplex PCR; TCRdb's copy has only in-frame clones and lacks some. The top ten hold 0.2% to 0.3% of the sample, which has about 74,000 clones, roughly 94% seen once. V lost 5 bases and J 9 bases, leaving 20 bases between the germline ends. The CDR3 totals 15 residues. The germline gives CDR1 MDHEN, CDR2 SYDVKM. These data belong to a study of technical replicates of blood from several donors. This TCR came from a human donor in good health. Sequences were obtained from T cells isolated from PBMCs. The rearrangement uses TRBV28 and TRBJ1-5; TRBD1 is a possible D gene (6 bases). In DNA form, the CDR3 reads TGTGCCAGCAGTGGGACAATAACTATATTGACGCCCCAGCATTTT. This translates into CASSGTITILTPQHF.